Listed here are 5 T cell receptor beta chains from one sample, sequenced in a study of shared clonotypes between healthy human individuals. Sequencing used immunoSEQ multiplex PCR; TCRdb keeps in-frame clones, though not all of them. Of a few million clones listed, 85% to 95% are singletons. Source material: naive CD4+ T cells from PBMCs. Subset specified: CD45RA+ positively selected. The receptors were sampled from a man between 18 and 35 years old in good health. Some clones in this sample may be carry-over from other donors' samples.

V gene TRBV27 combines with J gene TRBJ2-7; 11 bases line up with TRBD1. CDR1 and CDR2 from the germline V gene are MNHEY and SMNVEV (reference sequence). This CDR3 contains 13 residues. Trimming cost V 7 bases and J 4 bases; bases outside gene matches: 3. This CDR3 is CASTGQGAYEQYF. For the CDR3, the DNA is TGTGCCAGCACTGGACAGGGGGCGTACGAGCAGTACTTC.

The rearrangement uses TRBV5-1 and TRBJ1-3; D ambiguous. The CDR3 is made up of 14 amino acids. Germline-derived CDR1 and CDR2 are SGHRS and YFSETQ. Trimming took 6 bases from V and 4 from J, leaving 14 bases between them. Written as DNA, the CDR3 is TGCGCCAGCACTGCGGGGTTGGAAGGAAACACCATATATTTT. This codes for CASTAGLEGNTIYF.

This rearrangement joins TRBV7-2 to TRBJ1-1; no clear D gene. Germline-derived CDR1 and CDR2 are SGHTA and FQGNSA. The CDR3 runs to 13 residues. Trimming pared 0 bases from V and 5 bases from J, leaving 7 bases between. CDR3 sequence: CASSLARKTEAFF. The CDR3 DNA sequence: TGTGCCAGCAGCTTAGCACGGAAAACTGAAGCTTTCTTT.

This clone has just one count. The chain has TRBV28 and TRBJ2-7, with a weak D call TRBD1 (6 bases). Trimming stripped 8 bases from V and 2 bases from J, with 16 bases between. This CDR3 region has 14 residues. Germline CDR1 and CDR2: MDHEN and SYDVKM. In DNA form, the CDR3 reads TGTGCCAGCCTCATTCCGGGACAACCCTACGAGCAGTACTTC. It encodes CASLIPGQPYEQYF.

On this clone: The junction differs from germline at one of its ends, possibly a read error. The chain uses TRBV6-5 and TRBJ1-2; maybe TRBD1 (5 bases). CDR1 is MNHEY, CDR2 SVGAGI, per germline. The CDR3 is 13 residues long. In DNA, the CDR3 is TGTGCCAGCAGTACGGGACGGAACTATGGCTACGCCTTC. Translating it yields CASSTGRNYGYAF.